This T cell receptor beta chain was recovered during a study of regulatory and conventional T cells in breast cancer. The CDR3 is 16 residues long. V was clipped by 1 base and J by 3 bases, with 15 bases between them. CDR1 is DFQATT and CDR2 is SNEGSKA in the germline V gene (reference sequence). TCRdb called the PCR reads again in MiXCR, with one record for every CDR3 protein. The sample shows over 15,000 distinct CDR3 sequences, around 30% of them seen only once. This receptor was taken from a female donor in good health. The gene calls are TRBV20-1 and TRBJ1-4, with D tentatively TRBD1 (6 bases). Sequenced material: conventional T cells from blood. The CDR3 sequence is CSARGHREGANEKLFF. CDR3 sequence (DNA): TGCAGTGCTAGAGGCCACAGGGAGGGAGCTAATGAAAAACTGTTTTTT.